The 19 T cell receptor beta chains given below trace back to one sample, sequenced in a study of blood T cell repertoires in COVID-19 (dated by TCRdb to the early 2020s). The protocol used for the library was the immunoSEQ multiplex PCR assay. TCRdb took over this immuneACCESS table, retaining in-frame rearrangements with V and J assigned. Such tables are incomplete; in checked studies, under half of the missing clones stem from an unresolved V gene, and the remainder is unexplained. The sample table holds 250,000 to 350,000 clones, of which about 81% were seen once. The ten most abundant clones make up over 1.3% of the sample. Material for sequencing was peripheral blood. Receptors were obtained from a human donor with COVID-19, enrolled during active disease. The donor label of this sample is uncertain.

This chain uses TRBV30 with TRBJ1-5, with TRBD1 as a possible D gene (5 bases). The V gene lost 2 bases and the J gene lost 3 bases, with 11 bases spanning the gap. The CDR3 length is 14 residues. Germline CDR1 and CDR2: GTSNPN and SVGIG (reference sequence). The CDR3 bases are TGTGCCTGGAGTCACGGGGGACCCAATCAGCCCCAGCATTTT. The encoded protein is CAWSHGGPNQPQHF.

The chain combines TRBV19 with TRBJ1-2; TRBD1 might be the D (5 bases). With 7 bases removed from V and 3 bases from J, the gap between germline ends came to 12 bases. The CDR3 has 13 amino acids. Germline CDR1 LNHDA, CDR2 SQIVND (reference sequence). As DNA, the CDR3 is TGTGCCAGTAATACGCAGGGCGACTATGGCTACACCTTC. Protein sequence: CASNTQGDYGYTF.

This clone was seen a single time. The chain carries TRBV6-1 and TRBJ2-6; the D gene is possibly TRBD1 (5 bases). V lost 2 bases, J lost 1 base, and 15 bases lay in between. The CDR3 is 18 residues long. CDR1 is MNHNS, CDR2 SASEGT, per germline. The CDR3 bases are TGTGCCAGCAGTGAACCTCAGGGCCCCTGGTCTGGGGCCAACGTCCTGACTTTC. Its translation is CASSEPQGPWSGANVLTF.

This chain connects TRBV24-1 to TRBJ2-2; TRBD2 matches 14 bases. The CDR3 loop spans 15 amino acids. Germline-derived CDR1 and CDR2 are KGHDR and SFDVKD. V shed 4 bases and J 8 bases; nucleotides not matched to a gene: 2. CDR3: CATSDWTSGRGELFF. DNA of the CDR3: TGTGCCACCAGTGACTGGACTAGCGGGAGGGGGGAGCTGTTTTTT.

The V and J genes are TRBV4-3 and TRBJ2-1, with 8 bases matching TRBD2. Per the germline V gene, CDR1 is LGHNA and CDR2 is YSLEER. CDR3 size: 15 residues. The ends lost 2 bases at V and 2 bases at J; junction bases unmatched: 2. The CDR3: CASSQLAGPYNEQFF. CDR3 in DNA: TGCGCCAGCAGCCAACTAGCGGGTCCCTACAATGAGCAGTTCTTC.

The rearrangement uses TRBV10-3 and TRBJ1-2; 10 bases match TRBD1. J lost 6 bases, V lost 7 bases, and 11 bases had no gene match. The CDR3 is 15 residues long. Germline-derived CDR1 and CDR2 are ENHRY and SYGVKD. This CDR3 is CAINTPGQGKNGYTF. The CDR3 DNA reads as TGTGCCATCAATACTCCGGGACAGGGGAAGAATGGCTACACCTTC.

This rearrangement joins TRBV6-5 to TRBJ1-6; D perhaps matches TRBD1 (6 bases). The CDR3 is 14 residues long. Trimming cost V 2 bases and J 7 bases, with 9 bases left between them. From germline, CDR1 is MNHEY and CDR2 SVGAGI. The DNA of the CDR3 is TGTGCCAGCAGTTACCTGCAGGGGAATTCACCCCTCCACTTT. Translating it yields CASSYLQGNSPLHF.

This clone occurred once. The CDR3 region is CASSLFGRVSNEQFF. The CDR3 nucleotides read TGTGCCAGCAGTTTATTCGGGAGGGTATCGAATGAGCAGTTCTTC. The V gene is TRBV27, the J gene TRBJ2-1; 8 nucleotides match TRBD2. V gave up 1 base and J gave up 7 bases; unmatched junction bases: 6. The CDR3 totals 15 residues. Germline-derived CDR1 and CDR2 are MNHEY and SMNVEV (reference sequence).

The chain uses TRBV5-1 and TRBJ1-1; D perhaps matches TRBD1 (5 bases). This CDR3 contains 15 residues. Germline V gene data show CDR1 as SGHRS and CDR2 as YFSETQ. Trimming removed 1 base from V and 2 bases from J, with 12 bases in between. The CDR3 DNA is TGCGCCAGCAGCTTGAGCGCCAGGGAAAACACTGAAGCTTTCTTT. This sequence encodes CASSLSARENTEAFF.

The chain couples TRBV5-1 to TRBJ2-1, with TRBD2 matching over 7 bases. The CDR3 loop spans 16 amino acids. The ends lost 3 bases at V and 3 bases at J; junction bases unmatched: 9. Germline-derived CDR1 and CDR2 are SGHRS and YFSETQ. Here the CDR3 DNA reads TGCGCCAGCAGCTACGTTGCGGTAGCGGGCTACAATGAGCAGTTCTTC. Translation: CASSYVAVAGYNEQFF.

This clone was picked up one time. The V call is TRBV28, the J call TRBJ1-6, with D perhaps TRBD1 (6 bases). In germline, CDR1 is MDHEN, CDR2 SYDVKM. The ends were cut back, 4 bases at V and 0 bases at J, with 13 bases in the middle. This CDR3 contains 17 residues. The CDR3 spells CASSSNRALSYNSPLHF. Here the CDR3 DNA reads TGTGCCAGCAGTTCTAACAGGGCCCTCTCCTATAATTCACCCCTCCACTTT.

The chain uses TRBV14 and TRBJ2-7; the D gene is possibly TRBD2 (5 bases). CDR1 SGHDN and CDR2 FVKESK come from the germline V gene. V gave up 3 bases and J gave up 7 bases, with 10 bases separating them. The CDR3 covers 12 residues. CDR3 in DNA: TGTGCCAGCAGCCAGAATACGGGGGAGCAGTACTTC. Residues: CASSQNTGEQYF.

Only a few counts were recorded for this clone. At one end the junction does not follow the germline gene, possibly because of a read error. This chain joins TRBV11-2 and TRBJ1-5; D gene ambiguous. The CDR3 spans 13 residues. Germline lookup yields CDR1 SGHAT and CDR2 FQNNGV. CDR3 region: CASSLERVQPQHF. CDR3 bases: TGTGCCAGCAGCCTAGAGAGGGTGCAGCCCCAGCATTTT.

In DNA, the CDR3 is TGTGCCACCAGCAGAGATCCGGTTAGCTCTGGAAACACCATATATTTT. Protein product: CATSRDPVSSGNTIYF. This chain joins TRBV15 and TRBJ1-3; D unclear. CDR3 length: 16 residues. Trimming shortened V by 0 bases and J by 0 bases, and 9 bases separated the two germline ends. CDR1 and CDR2 from the germline V gene are LNHNV and YYDKDF (reference sequence).

The chain employs TRBV18 and TRBJ2-7, with TRBD1 identical over 9 bases. This CDR3 region has 17 residues. Germline V gene sequence: CDR1 KGHSH, CDR2 LQKENI. V lost 5 bases, J lost 2 bases, and 13 bases stayed unmatched. CDR3 amino acids: CASSTMGQGSITYEQYF. As DNA, the CDR3 is TGTGCCAGCTCAACAATGGGACAGGGAAGTATCACCTACGAGCAGTACTTC.

The V gene is TRBV25-1, the J gene TRBJ2-3, with TRBD2 identical over 9 bases. J gave up 4 bases and V 3 bases, and 5 bases lay outside the gene matches. The V gene's germline CDR1 is MGHDK and CDR2 SYGVNS. CDR3 size: 15 residues. The CDR3 sequence: CASSECGRGADTQYF. The CDR3 DNA reads as TGTGCCAGCAGTGAGTGCGGGAGGGGCGCAGATACGCAGTATTTT. Full variable domain (missing parts from reference TRBV25-1 and TRBJ2-3): EADIYQTPRYLVIGTGKKITLECSQTMGHDKMYWYQQDPGMELHLIHYSYGVNSTEKGDLSSESTVSRIRTEHFPLTLESARPSHTSQYLCASSECGRGADTQYFGPGTRLTVL.

The chain has TRBV15 and TRBJ2-5, with 9 nucleotides matching TRBD2. V lost 3 bases and J lost 2; bases outside the gene matches: 10. The CDR3 has 17 residues. CDR1 is LNHNV, CDR2 YYDKDF, per germline (reference sequence). For the CDR3, the DNA is TGTGCCACCAGCAGTGGGGCGGGACTAGCCGCGCAAGAGACCCAGTACTTC. It specifies CATSSGAGLAAQETQYF.

In DNA form, the CDR3 reads TGTGCCAGCACCCAGTCGGTAGCGGGCCGTTACGAGCAGTACTTC. This codes for CASTQSVAGRYEQYF. The rearrangement uses TRBV2 and TRBJ2-7; 7 bases are shared with TRBD2. Germline V CDR1 and CDR2: SNHLY, FYNNEI. The CDR3 is made up of 15 amino acids. J lost 4 bases, V lost 7 bases, and 13 bases had no gene match.

This chain links TRBV30 with TRBJ1-1; TRBD1 matches at 8 bases. The CDR3 is made up of 16 amino acids. Per the germline V gene, CDR1 is GTSNPN and CDR2 is SVGIG (reference sequence). V dropped 0 bases and J dropped 1; count of bases not matched to a gene: 7. The DNA for the CDR3 is TGTGCCTGGAGTGTACCTACAGGGGGGAAGAACACTGAAGCTTTCTTT. Its translation is CAWSVPTGGKNTEAFF.